A single sample is the source of the 13 T cell receptor beta chains below, sequenced in a study of blood T cell repertoires in COVID-19. Profiled with immunoSEQ multiplex PCR; TCRdb holds only in-frame clones, not every one. Of about 270,000 clones detected, more than 75% appear once; the ten largest clones hold around 2.4%. The sequencing sample was made of PBMCs or T cells enriched from blood (not recorded which). The receptors derive from a woman aged 18-29 years who had recovered from COVID-19.

The gene calls are TRBV18 and TRBJ1-2, with no clear D. V was cut by 2 bases and J by 1 base, with 8 bases left in between. The CDR3 extends over 14 amino acids. CDR1 and CDR2 from the germline V gene are KGHSH and LQKENI. Written as DNA, the CDR3 is TGTGCCAGCTCACCAATCGGAGGTAACTATGGCTACACCTTC. The encoded protein is CASSPIGGNYGYTF.

CDR3 sequence reads: CASSLTGGVNEQFF. The CDR3 DNA is TGTGCCAGCAGCTTAACGGGGGGTGTGAATGAGCAGTTCTTC. The chain combines TRBV7-9 with TRBJ2-1; 7 nucleotides line up with TRBD2. J gave up 7 bases and V 2 bases, and 5 bases lay outside the gene matches. Germline V gene lookup returns CDR1 SEHNR and CDR2 FQNEAQ (reference sequence). The CDR3 has 14 residues.

The V call is TRBV7-2, the J call TRBJ2-5; D not resolved. The CDR3 has 14 residues. V lost 1 base, J lost 3 bases, and 9 bases lay in between. The V gene's germline CDR1 is SGHTA and CDR2 FQGNSA. CDR3 sequence (DNA): TGTGCCAGCAGCTTAGACAGAAACAAAGAGACCCAGTACTTC. It encodes CASSLDRNKETQYF.

This chain uses TRBV10-3 with TRBJ1-1; the match to TRBD1 covers 8 bases. This CDR3 is built from 16 residues. V lost 11 bases to trimming and J lost 6 bases; unmatched junction nucleotides: 20. From germline, CDR1 is ENHRY and CDR2 SYGVKD. CDR3 amino acids: CAARTGRATRGPEAFF. The CDR3 DNA sequence: TGTGCCGCCCGGACAGGGAGGGCGACAAGGGGGCCTGAAGCTTTCTTT.

The chain links TRBV7-3 to TRBJ2-1; D is ambiguous. CDR1 is SGHTA and CDR2 is FQGTGA in the germline V gene. This CDR3 is built from 15 residues. V lost 1 base and J 0 bases, leaving 7 bases between the germline ends. Here the CDR3 DNA reads TGTGCCAGCAGCTTAATTGGCAACTCCTACAATGAGCAGTTCTTC. This codes for CASSLIGNSYNEQFF.

This clone was found a few times. This chain joins TRBV4-1 and TRBJ2-7; 11 nucleotides line up with TRBD2. After removal of 0 bases from V and 1 base from J, the junction contained 5 bases not matched to a gene. Per germline, CDR1 MGHRA and CDR2 YSYEKL. This CDR3 is 17 amino acids long. CDR3 residues: CASSQDHLAGGSYEQYF. In nucleotides, the CDR3 is TGCGCCAGCAGCCAAGATCACCTAGCGGGAGGATCCTACGAGCAGTACTTC.

The rearrangement joins TRBV11-3 to TRBJ2-1; perhaps TRBD2 as D (5 bases). Trimming cost V 5 bases and J 7 bases, with 15 bases left between them. The CDR3 contains 14 residues. Germline V gene lookup returns CDR1 SGHNT and CDR2 YENEEA. CDR3: CASSPRASWNEQFF. The CDR3 DNA reads as TGTGCCAGCAGCCCCCGGGCTAGCTGGAATGAGCAGTTCTTC.

The chain links TRBV5-1 to TRBJ2-1; possible D gene TRBD1, 6 bases. Germline V gene lookup returns CDR1 SGHRS and CDR2 YFSETQ. This CDR3 spans 14 amino acids. With 5 bases removed from V and 8 bases from J, the gap between germline ends came to 17 bases. Here the CDR3 reads CASSSNAGVDEQFF. CDR3 nucleotides: TGCGCCAGCAGTTCCAATGCAGGGGTCGATGAGCAGTTCTTC.

The J gene is TRBJ2-2, the V gene TRBV6-6; D not certain. V was clipped by 8 bases and J by 2 bases, with 9 bases between them. Germline V CDR1 and CDR2: MNHNY, SVGAGI (reference sequence). The CDR3 has 13 amino acids. CDR3 sequence: CASHNRNTGELFF. The CDR3 region has the DNA TGTGCCAGCCACAACAGAAACACCGGGGAGCTGTTTTTT.

The chain is built from TRBV28 and TRBJ2-7, with TRBD1 matching over 7 bases. Trimming cost V 4 bases and J 3 bases; bases outside gene matches: 3. CDR3 length equals 13 residues. Germline V gene data show CDR1 as MDHEN and CDR2 as SYDVKM. The CDR3 here is CASSSRDSYEQYF. CDR3 DNA: TGTGCCAGCAGTTCCCGGGACAGCTACGAGCAGTACTTC.

The rearrangement uses TRBV9 and TRBJ2-1; 10 positions agree with TRBD2. The CDR3 spans 16 residues. V lost 3 bases, J lost 7 bases, and 10 bases stayed unmatched. The germline V gene has CDR1 SGDLS and CDR2 YYNGEE. CDR3 sequence reads: CASSAFSGRAGNEQFF. In nucleotides, the CDR3 is TGTGCCAGCAGCGCGTTCAGCGGGAGGGCCGGGAATGAGCAGTTCTTC.

The V call is TRBV19, the J call TRBJ1-4, with a weak D call TRBD1 (6 bases). V was pared by 9 bases and J by 0 bases, with 17 bases between. This CDR3 spans 16 amino acids. Germline-derived CDR1 and CDR2 are LNHDA and SQIVND (reference sequence). The CDR3 DNA follows: TGTGCCAGCAAAGGGGGACACGAGACAACTAATGAAAAACTGTTTTTT. It specifies CASKGGHETTNEKLFF.

The V and J genes are TRBV18 and TRBJ2-1, with no clear D. The CDR3 sequence is 14 residues long. Germline CDR1 and CDR2: KGHSH and LQKENI. With 2 bases removed from V and 8 bases from J, the gap between germline ends came to 13 bases. CDR3 residues: CASSPRWLVYEQFF. As DNA, the CDR3 is TGTGCCAGCTCACCAAGGTGGCTAGTCTATGAGCAGTTCTTC.